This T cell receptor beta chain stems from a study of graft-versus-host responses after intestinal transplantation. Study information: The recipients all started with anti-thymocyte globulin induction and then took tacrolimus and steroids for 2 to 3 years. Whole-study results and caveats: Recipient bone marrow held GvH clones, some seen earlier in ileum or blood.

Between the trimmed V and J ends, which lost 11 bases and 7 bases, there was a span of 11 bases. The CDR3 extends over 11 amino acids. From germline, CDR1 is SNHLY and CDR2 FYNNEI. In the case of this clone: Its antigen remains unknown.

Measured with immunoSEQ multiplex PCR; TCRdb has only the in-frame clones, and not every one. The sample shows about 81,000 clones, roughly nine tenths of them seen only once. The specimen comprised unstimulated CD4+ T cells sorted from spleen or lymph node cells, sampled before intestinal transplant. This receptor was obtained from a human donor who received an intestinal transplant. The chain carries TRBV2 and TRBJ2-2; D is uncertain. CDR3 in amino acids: CASRRVGELFF. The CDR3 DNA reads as TGTGCCTCCCGCCGGGTCGGGGAGCTGTTTTTT.